This is a list of T cell receptor beta chains from one sample in a study of OX40 agonist ivuxolimab in advanced cancers. Using immunoSEQ multiplex PCR, the repertoire was profiled, and TCRdb retains in-frame clones only, with some absent. The sample lists approximately 11,000 clones, about nine tenths occurring once. The material was CD4+ or CD8+ T cells sorted from blood, obtained in a trial of the OX40 agonist ivuxolimab. The source is an adult with an advanced solid tumor such as melanoma, head and neck, liver or kidney cancer. The CDR3 runs from the conserved cysteine through the conserved F or W. Fields, in order: J gene, clone size, V gene, D gene, CDR3 protein, CDR3 DNA. D genes are given only for firm matches. Clone size appears in some rows only: once, few, many, or a class for an expanded clone.

>TRBJ1-1|.|TRBV28|.
CASSPNTEAFF
TGTGCCAGCAGCCCAAACACTGAAGCTTTCTTT
>TRBJ2-7|.|TRBV15|TRBD2
CATSRSTSGSYEQYF
TGTGCCACCAGCAGGTCGACTAGCGGGAGTTACGAGCAGTACTTC
>TRBJ1-1|.|TRBV27|.
CASSPYKGLNTEAFF
TGTGCCAGCAGTCCTTACAAGGGACTGAACACTGAAGCTTTCTTT
>TRBJ2-1|once|TRBV7-9|.
CASSQTGTTYNEQFF
TGTGCCAGCAGCCAGACCGGGACAACCTACAATGAGCAGTTCTTC
>TRBJ2-1|.|TRBV19|TRBD2
CASSPGLAYNEQFF
TGTGCCAGTAGCCCGGGACTAGCTTACAATGAGCAGTTCTTC
>TRBJ2-1|.|TRBV30|.
CAWGSGNEQFF
TGTGCCTGGGGGAGCGGCAATGAGCAGTTCTTC
>TRBJ1-5|.|TRBV2|.
CASSGTANQPQHF
TGTGCCAGCAGCGGGACGGCTAATCAGCCCCAGCATTTT
>TRBJ2-7|.|TRBV28|.
CASSFLRDPGREQYF
TGTGCCAGCAGTTTTTTACGGGATCCCGGGCGGGAGCAGTACTTC
>TRBJ1-1|few|TRBV11-2|TRBD1
CASSLTGGTEAFF
TGTGCCAGCAGCTTAACAGGGGGAACTGAAGCTTTCTTT
>TRBJ1-4|.|TRBV6-1|.
CASSEQGGAHEKLFF
TGTGCCAGCAGTGAACAGGGAGGGGCTCATGAAAAACTGTTTTTT
>TRBJ1-2|once|TRBV27|.
CASSPGLSGGYTF
TGTGCCAGCAGTCCCGGGCTTTCTGGCGGCTACACCTTC
>TRBJ2-1|.|TRBV19|.
CASTQWGFGNEQFF
TGTGCCAGTACCCAGTGGGGGTTCGGCAATGAGCAGTTCTTC
>TRBJ2-4|.|TRBV5-6|.
CASSLGSAGRQAKNIQYF
TGTGCCAGCAGCTTGGGGTCCGCCGGGCGGCAGGCCAAAAACATTCAGTACTTC
>TRBJ2-7|.|TRBV11-2|.
CASSSDSEQYF
TGTGCCAGCAGCTCAGACTCCGAGCAGTACTTC
>TRBJ1-2|.|TRBV27|.
CASSYSISGIDGYTF
TGTGCCAGCAGTTACTCTATATCAGGGATCGATGGCTACACCTTC
>TRBJ2-1|.|TRBV9|.
CASSVIPLSPTSYNEQFF
TGTGCCAGCAGCGTAATCCCTCTTTCCCCGACTAGTTACAATGAGCAGTTCTTC
>TRBJ2-7|.|TRBV7-8|TRBD2
CASSLNSLGLAGRDHEQYF
TGTGCCAGCAGCCTAAACTCTTTAGGACTAGCGGGAAGAGATCACGAGCAGTACTTC
>TRBJ2-7|.|TRBV29-1|.
CSVREDTSYEQYF
TGCAGCGTTAGGGAGGACACCTCCTACGAGCAGTACTTC
>TRBJ2-7|.|TRBV5-4|TRBD2
CASSWGGGSGREVYEQYF
TGTGCCAGCAGCTGGGGAGGTGGTAGCGGGAGAGAGGTCTACGAGCAGTACTTC
>TRBJ2-7|.|TRBV28|.
CASRSGEQYF
TGTGCCAGCAGGTCGGGCGAGCAGTACTTC
>TRBJ2-7|.|TRBV27|.
CASSLYARSWYEQYF
TGTGCCAGCAGTTTATACGCCAGGTCTTGGTACGAGCAGTACTTC
>TRBJ2-2|few|TRBV9|.
CASSLGTGTLTGELFF
TGTGCCAGCAGCCTAGGCACAGGGACGCTCACCGGGGAGCTGTTTTTT